These T cell receptor beta chains were read from a single sample in a study of OX40 agonist ivuxolimab in advanced cancers. Here immunoSEQ multiplex PCR was the method, and the copy in TCRdb shows in-frame clones only, minus some. The sample shows about 86,000 clones, roughly 87% of them seen only once. The starting material was CD4+ or CD8+ T cells sorted from blood, obtained in a trial of the OX40 agonist ivuxolimab. These receptors originate from an adult with an advanced solid tumor such as melanoma, head and neck, liver or kidney cancer. The CDR3 runs from the conserved cysteine through the conserved F or W. A D gene is named only where the DNA matches it firmly. Size values are once, few and many counts, or a class for expanded clones, and some rows have none.

j_gene | v_gene | d_gene | abundance | CDR3aa | CDR3nt
TRBJ2-3 | TRBV5-6 | TRBD2 | NA | CASSWGLDPSTDTQYF | TGTGCCAGCAGCTGGGGACTAGATCCTTCCACAGATACGCAGTATTTT
TRBJ2-3 | TRBV2 | NA | NA | CASRAVGTDTQYF | TGTGCCAGCAGGGCCGTCGGCACAGATACGCAGTATTTT
TRBJ1-6 | TRBV7-2 | TRBD1 | NA | CASSSTQGANSPLHF | TGTGCCAGCAGCTCCACCCAGGGGGCCAATTCACCCCTCCACTTT
TRBJ2-1 | TRBV11-2 | TRBD2 | NA | CASSSPLLAGVGNEQFF | TGTGCCAGCAGCTCTCCTTTACTAGCGGGAGTTGGAAATGAGCAGTTCTTC
TRBJ1-5 | TRBV29-1 | TRBD1 | NA | CSVSPGTGLKIIYSNQPQHF | TGCAGCGTTTCCCCGGGGACAGGACTAAAGATAATCTATAGCAATCAGCCCCAGCATTTT
TRBJ2-7 | TRBV4-3 | NA | NA | CASSQDGGPYEQYF | TGCGCCAGCAGCCAAGATGGAGGACCCTACGAGCAGTACTTC
TRBJ2-7 | TRBV7-9 | NA | NA | CASSLPPGEQYF | TGTGCCAGCAGCTTACCCCCGGGCGAGCAGTACTTC
TRBJ1-2 | TRBV9 | NA | NA | CASSVARDRGYTF | TGTGCCAGCAGCGTAGCGAGGGATCGTGGCTACACCTTC
TRBJ2-7 | TRBV10-3 | NA | NA | CAHGGTRIDEQYF | TGTGCCCACGGAGGGACACGAATAGACGAGCAGTACTTC
TRBJ2-4 | TRBV5-1 | TRBD1 | NA | CASSSTGDRQYF | TGCGCCAGCAGCTCCACAGGGGATCGTCAGTACTTC
TRBJ2-7 | TRBV7-8 | NA | few | CASSLRDEQYF | TGTGCCAGCAGCTTGAGGGACGAGCAGTACTTC
TRBJ1-5 | TRBV18 | TRBD1 | NA | CASSPGQDQPQHF | TGTGCCAGCTCACCCGGACAGGATCAGCCCCAGCATTTT
TRBJ1-5 | TRBV6-6 | TRBD1 | NA | CASSPGQGVPQHF | TGTGCCAGCAGTCCGGGACAGGGGGTTCCCCAGCATTTT
TRBJ1-1 | TRBV7-8 | NA | NA | CASSLGENTEAFF | TGTGCCAGCAGCTTGGGGGAAAACACTGAAGCTTTCTTT
TRBJ2-7 | TRBV5-4 | TRBD2 | once | CASSLGLAGLYEQYF | TGTGCCAGCAGCTTGGGACTAGCGGGATTGTACGAGCAGTACTTC
TRBJ2-5 | TRBV11-2 | TRBD2 | NA | CASSLGASGIETQYF | TGTGCCAGCAGCTTAGGGGCTAGCGGGATAGAGACCCAGTACTTC
TRBJ2-3 | TRBV9 | NA | NA | CASSVAPSRQYTDTQYF | TGTGCCAGCAGCGTAGCGCCGAGTAGGCAATACACAGATACGCAGTATTTT
TRBJ2-7 | TRBV28 | NA | once | CASFSRGKGYEQYF | TGTGCCAGCTTCTCAAGGGGGAAGGGCTACGAGCAGTACTTC
TRBJ1-2 | TRBV6-1 | NA | NA | CASSEGVYYGYTF | TGTGCCAGCAGTGAAGGCGTATACTATGGCTACACCTTC
TRBJ2-7 | TRBV4-1 | TRBD1 | NA | CASSQTGGNTYEQYF | TGCGCCAGCAGCCAGACAGGGGGAAACACCTACGAGCAGTACTTC